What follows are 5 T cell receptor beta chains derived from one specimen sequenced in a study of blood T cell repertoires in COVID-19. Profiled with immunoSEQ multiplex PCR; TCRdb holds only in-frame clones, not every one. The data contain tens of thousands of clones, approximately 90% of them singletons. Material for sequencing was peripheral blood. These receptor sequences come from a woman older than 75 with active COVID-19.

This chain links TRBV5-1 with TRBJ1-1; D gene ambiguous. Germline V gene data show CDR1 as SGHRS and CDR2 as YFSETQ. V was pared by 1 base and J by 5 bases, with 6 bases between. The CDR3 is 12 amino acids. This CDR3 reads CASSLYETEAFF. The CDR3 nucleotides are TGCGCCAGCAGCTTGTATGAGACTGAAGCTTTCTTT.

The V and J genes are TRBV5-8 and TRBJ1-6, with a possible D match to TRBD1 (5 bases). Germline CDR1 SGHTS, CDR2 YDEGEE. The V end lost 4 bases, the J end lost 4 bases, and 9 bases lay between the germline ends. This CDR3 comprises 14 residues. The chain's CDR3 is CASSRTPYNSPLHF. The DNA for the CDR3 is TGTGCCAGCAGCAGGACACCTTATAATTCACCCCTCCACTTT.

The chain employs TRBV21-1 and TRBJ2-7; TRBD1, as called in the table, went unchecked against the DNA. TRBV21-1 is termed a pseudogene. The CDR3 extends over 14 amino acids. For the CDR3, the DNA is TGTGCCAGCAGCAACTTCCACACGTCCTACGAGCAGTACTTC. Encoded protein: CASSNFHTSYEQYF.

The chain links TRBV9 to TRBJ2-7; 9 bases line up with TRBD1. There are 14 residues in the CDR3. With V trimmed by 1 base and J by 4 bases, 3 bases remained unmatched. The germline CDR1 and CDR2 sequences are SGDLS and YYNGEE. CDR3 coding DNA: TGTGCCAGCAGCGTAACAGGGGGCCGATACGAGCAGTACTTC. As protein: CASSVTGGRYEQYF.

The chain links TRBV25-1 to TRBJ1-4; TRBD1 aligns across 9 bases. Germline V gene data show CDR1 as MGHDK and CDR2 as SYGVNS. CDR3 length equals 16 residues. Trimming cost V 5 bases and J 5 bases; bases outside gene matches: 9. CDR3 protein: CASSLPSGTGNEKLFF. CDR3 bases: TGTGCCAGCAGTTTACCGAGCGGGACAGGGAATGAAAAACTGTTTTTT.